This T cell receptor (beta chain) was captured by sequencing in a study of human T cells and chemical hapten exposure. TCRdb passed the 5' RACE reads through MiXCR, listing each CDR3 protein once. This repertoire shows 120,000 to 150,000 distinct CDR3 sequences, 4.1% found once; its top ten account for 1.3% to 1.5%. The study extracted total RNA from unfractionated whole blood. This clonotype was counted at least ten times. CDR3 length: 15 amino acids. The ends lost 4 bases at V and 1 base at J; junction bases unmatched: 6. CDR1 and CDR2 (germline): GTSNPN, SVGIG (reference sequence). The rearrangement joins TRBV30 to TRBJ1-1, with TRBD1 matching 10 bases. The sequence came from a female donor in good health. CDR3 coding DNA: TGTGCCTGGATGCTTCGACAGGGGGCGAACACTGAAGCTTTCTTT. It specifies CAWMLRQGANTEAFF.